The TCR beta chain described here comes from a study of vaccination effects on CD4 cells after COVID-19 (dated by TCRdb to 2022 to 2024). About the study as a whole: Participants received two doses of either the BNT162b2 or the mRNA-1273 mRNA SARS-CoV-2 vaccine. Cultures from other donors in the study were sequenced using the Oncomine TCR Beta short-read assay on an Illumina iSeq 100. The study compared SARS-CoV-2 spike-specific CD4+ TCR repertoires before and after mRNA vaccination in COVID-19 convalescent patients and infection-naive vaccine recipients. The full study included some 10 COVID-19 convalescent patients and several SARS-CoV-2-naive healthy vaccine recipients. Broader findings and caveats from the paper: Limitations of the study were the small number of convalescent patients and the absence of early post-infection timepoints. Clones induced by infection and clones induced by vaccination both contracted markedly at late timepoints after vaccination, which fits with T cell responses waning over time. Among healthy vaccine recipients, nearly all vaccine-induced clones were SARS-CoV-2 mono-reactive, and only 1 of 255 was cross-reactive with common cold coronaviruses.

To prepare the library, the immunoSEQ multiplex PCR assay was applied. DNA from the CD4+ T cells that had been cultured and isolated underwent TCR beta CDR3 sequencing. The original pipeline was this. Non-productive TCR sequences were removed, reads were trimmed to the CDR3 region, and CDR3s of at least 7 amino acids were retained. The MANAFEST web app was used to pick out antigen-specific clonotypes by comparing their expansion in peptide wells with that in reference cultures. To count as positive, a clone had to show expansion at FDR<0.05 compared with the reference and with all other wells, an odds ratio above 5, and a frequency above 0.1% in two replicate wells. Clonotypes significantly expanded in SARS-CoV-2 spike wells and in at least one common cold coronavirus spike condition were defined as cross-reactive. Using the stringdist R package, CDR3 similarity was measured by Levenshtein distance, and unrooted trees were constructed with ape in R 3.6.1. In its TCRdb copy, this immuneACCESS table keeps in-frame sequences only and misses some clones. Where compared with another copy, unresolved V genes explain less than half of these, and the others have no known cause. The DNA gave D and trimming, while V, J and clone size come from that table. A total of about 61,000 clones appear in this sample, 80% to 90% of them only once. Under 3% of the sample belongs to the ten largest clones.

In the ViraFEST assay, PBMC were stimulated with viral peptide pools, and TCR sequencing was then used to find antigen-specific CD4+ T cell clonotypes based on their expansion. After about 10 days of culture, CD4+ T cells were isolated with the EasySep CD4+ T cell isolation kit. None of the healthy vaccine recipients had a prior SARS-CoV-2 infection, which was confirmed by nucleocapsid antibody tests that came back negative both before and after vaccination. A few million PBMC per well were cultured with approximately 10 ug/ml peptides in IMDM containing approximately 4.7% human AB serum, around 10 IU/ml IL-2 and gentamicin. Half of the culture medium was replaced with fresh IL-2-containing medium on days 3 and 7. Unless otherwise noted, each peptide stimulation condition was cultured in triplicate wells. Using Ficoll-Paque Plus gradient centrifugation, PBMC were separated from whole blood and then either used fresh or cryopreserved at -140C. The overlapping peptide pools covered the spike proteins of SARS-CoV-2 and of the common cold coronaviruses HCoV-NL63, HCoV-OC43 and HCoV-229E. The QIAamp micro DNA kit was used to extract genomic DNA from the cultured CD4+ T cells.

As concerns this clone: The clone's antigen remains unknown. Per-base quality was not reported, and no clone a single base away is much larger than it.

This clonotype was sampled from a human donor who received a COVID-19 vaccine. The material was CD4+ T cells from PBMCs cultured with HCoV-229E spike peptides, obtained before COVID-19 vaccination. Per the publication, the cell subset or site label means: HCoV-229E spike overlapping peptide pool stimulation.

This receptor has the CDR3 CASSTPDSPLHF. The bases are TGTGCCAGCAGCACACCCGATTCACCCCTCCACTTT. The chain couples TRBV3-1 (or the pseudogene TRBV3-2) to TRBJ1-6; no confident D gene assignment can be made. The CDR3 runs 12 residues from the cysteine to the phenylalanine. The retained sequence is limited to the CDR3, 36 bases, with the frame set at the first base. Deletion took 5 bases off V and 8 bases off J, with a span of 7 bases between the germline ends. The germline V gene (reference sequence) supplies CDR1 LGHDT and CDR2 YNNKEL.